The clone carrying this T cell receptor beta chain was picked up one time. This specimen comes from a study of cytomegalovirus exposure and HLA in healthy donors. It was with 60 Vbeta and 13 Jbeta primers that the PCR ran. Sequencing used immunoSEQ multiplex PCR; TCRdb keeps in-frame clones, though not all of them. Among about 180,000 clones listed, about three quarters were seen once. Germline V gene data show CDR1 as SSHAT and CDR2 as FNYEAQ (reference sequence). The CDR3 sequence is 13 residues long. The TCR originated in a man aged 18-30 years in good health and CMV-seronegative. V and J are TRBV7-7 and TRBJ2-7, with 7 bases lining up with TRBD2. The sample taken for sequencing was PBMCs. Here the CDR3 reads CAGPGPGEGEQYF. CDR3 nucleotides: TGTGCTGGACCGGGACCCGGGGAGGGCGAGCAGTACTTC. The full variable domain, in which reference TRBV7-7 and TRBJ2-7 provide the parts outside the CDR3, is GAGVSQSPRYKVTKRGQDVTLRCDPISSHATLYWYQQALGQGPEFLTYFNYEAQPDKSGLPSDRFSAERPEGSISTLTIQRTEQRDSAMYRCAGPGPGEGEQYFGPGTRLTVT.